The next 14 T cell receptor beta chains were all read from a single sample in a study of cytomegalovirus exposure and HLA in healthy donors. The PCR employed 60 Vbeta primers together with 13 Jbeta primers. Profiling relied on immunoSEQ multiplex PCR, and the TCRdb table lists in-frame clones only, not all of them. The sample contains around 300,000 clones, under 80% of which appear only once. The sequenced sample was PBMCs. All receptors come from a female donor in good health and CMV-seronegative.

V and J are TRBV5-1 and TRBJ2-5, with a tentative D call TRBD2 (6 bases). The germline V and J ends were trimmed by 3 bases and 9 bases, with 18 bases remaining between them. Germline CDR1 reads SGHRS; CDR2 reads YFSETQ. The CDR3 is 14 residues long. The CDR3 DNA sequence: TGCGCCAGCAGCTCTGGGACTGGCGAGCCGGCCCAGTACTTC. Its protein is CASSSGTGEPAQYF.

The V and J genes are TRBV10-2 and TRBJ2-7; 10 nucleotides line up with TRBD2. Losses at the gene ends were 6 bases for V and 0 bases for J; bases not matched to a gene: 5. This CDR3 is built from 15 residues. In germline, CDR1 is WSHSY, CDR2 SAAADI. CDR3 region: CASRDPSGSSYEQYF. CDR3 sequence (DNA): TGCGCCAGCAGAGACCCTAGCGGGAGCTCCTACGAGCAGTACTTC.

The CDR3 loop is CASSDSPGGNTEAFF. The DNA of the CDR3 is TGTGCCAGCAGCGACAGCCCGGGTGGGAACACTGAAGCTTTCTTT. This rearrangement joins TRBV28 to TRBJ1-1, with D maybe TRBD1 (5 bases). The CDR3 is 15 residues long. Germline loops: CDR1 MDHEN, CDR2 SYDVKM. V was trimmed by 6 bases and J by 1 base, leaving 15 bases between them.

This clone was picked up a small number of times. The chain joins TRBV7-9 to TRBJ2-1; 15 nucleotides align to TRBD2. Germline trimming cut 5 bases from V and 10 bases from J; bases unmatched to any gene: 9. The germline CDR1 and CDR2 sequences are SEHNR and FQNEAQ (reference sequence). The length of the CDR3 is 16 residues. For the CDR3, the DNA is TGTGCCAGCAGCATCTTGGGACTAGCGGGAGGACCAGAGCAGTTCTTC. Its protein product is CASSILGLAGGPEQFF.

This chain links TRBV9 with TRBJ2-1; possible D gene TRBD2, 5 bases. The length of the CDR3 is 17 residues. Between the trimmed V and J ends, which lost 0 bases and 6 bases, there was a span of 19 bases. CDR1 is SGDLS, CDR2 YYNGEE, per germline. CDR3 loop: CASSVASGLLGGNEQFF. The CDR3 DNA follows: TGTGCCAGCAGCGTAGCCTCGGGGTTATTAGGCGGCAATGAGCAGTTCTTC.

The gene calls are TRBV7-9 and TRBJ1-2; TRBD1 matches 7 bases. The CDR3 length is 15 residues. Germline trimming cut 5 bases from V and 3 bases from J; bases unmatched to any gene: 9. Germline V lookup: CDR1 SEHNR, CDR2 FQNEAQ (reference sequence). CDR3: CASSGGTALYYGYTF. The CDR3 bases are TGTGCCAGCAGCGGAGGGACAGCACTTTACTATGGCTACACCTTC.

The chain uses TRBV14 and TRBJ2-7, with 8 bases matching TRBD1. The CDR3 consists of 13 residues. In germline, CDR1 is SGHDN, CDR2 FVKESK. V was clipped by 5 bases and J by 6 bases; unmatched bases: 6. CDR3 DNA: TGTGCCAGCAGCGCCGGACAGGGTCGCGAGCAGTACTTC. As protein: CASSAGQGREQYF.

The chain has TRBV19 and TRBJ2-1, with D possibly matching TRBD2 (6 bases). This CDR3 region has 17 residues. V lost 5 bases and J lost 5, with 22 bases in between. Germline V gene data show CDR1 as LNHDA and CDR2 as SQIVND (reference sequence). The CDR3 reads CASSLRTIGLGDNEQFF. The CDR3 DNA reads TGTGCCAGTAGTCTAAGGACTATAGGTTTGGGGGACAATGAGCAGTTCTTC.

The chain joins TRBV5-1 to TRBJ2-7; D possibly corresponds to TRBD1 (6 bases). V was clipped by 5 bases and J by 6 bases, with 21 bases between them. CDR3 length: 15 residues. In germline, CDR1 is SGHRS, CDR2 YFSETQ. The CDR3 region is CASSPGWGPLGEQYF. CDR3 coding DNA: TGCGCCAGCAGTCCCGGTTGGGGGCCCCTGGGCGAGCAGTACTTC.

This clone turned up a few times. This rearrangement joins TRBV5-5 to TRBJ2-2, with TRBD1 matching 7 bases. Germline V gene lookup returns CDR1 SGHKS and CDR2 YYEKEE (reference sequence). The CDR3 runs 17 residues. V lost 2 bases to trimming and J lost 4 bases; unmatched junction nucleotides: 11. The CDR3 loop reads CASSFYETQGPTGELFF. CDR3 bases: TGTGCCAGCAGCTTTTACGAGACACAGGGGCCCACCGGGGAGCTGTTTTTT.

The CDR3 loop is CSVEPSGRVSDTQYF. Here the CDR3 DNA reads TGCAGCGTGGAGCCCAGCGGGAGGGTCTCAGATACGCAGTATTTT. The chain carries TRBV29-1 and TRBJ2-3, with TRBD2 matching 10 bases. Losses at the gene ends were 6 bases for V and 4 bases for J; bases not matched to a gene: 10. The V gene's germline CDR1 is SQVTM and CDR2 ANQGSEA. The CDR3 has 15 residues.

The chain combines TRBV19 with TRBJ2-5; 12 bases line up with TRBD2. Per germline, CDR1 LNHDA and CDR2 SQIVND (reference sequence). The V gene end was trimmed by 8 bases and the J gene end by 3 bases; junction bases not matched to a gene: 7. The CDR3 sequence is 15 residues long. In DNA form, the CDR3 reads TGTGCCAGTCGAGAGGGACTAGCGGGCAAAGAGACCCAGTACTTC. It yields the protein CASREGLAGKETQYF.

This clone is a singleton in its sample. The chain joins TRBV19 to TRBJ2-6; D is unresolved. V lost 3 bases to trimming and J lost 1 base, with 4 bases between them. The CDR3 is 14 residues long. The germline V gene has CDR1 LNHDA and CDR2 SQIVND (reference sequence). The CDR3 spells CASSITSGANVLTF. The CDR3 nucleotides are TGTGCCAGTAGTATCACTTCTGGGGCCAACGTCCTGACTTTC.

The genes are TRBV7-2 and TRBJ2-3; D uncertain. Germline V gene lookup returns CDR1 SGHTA and CDR2 FQGNSA. CDR3 length: 15 residues. The V end was cut by 0 bases, the J end by 0 bases, with 7 bases between. CDR3 nucleotide sequence: TGTGCCAGCAGCTTAGCGTATACTAGCACAGATACGCAGTATTTT. Its translation: CASSLAYTSTDTQYF.